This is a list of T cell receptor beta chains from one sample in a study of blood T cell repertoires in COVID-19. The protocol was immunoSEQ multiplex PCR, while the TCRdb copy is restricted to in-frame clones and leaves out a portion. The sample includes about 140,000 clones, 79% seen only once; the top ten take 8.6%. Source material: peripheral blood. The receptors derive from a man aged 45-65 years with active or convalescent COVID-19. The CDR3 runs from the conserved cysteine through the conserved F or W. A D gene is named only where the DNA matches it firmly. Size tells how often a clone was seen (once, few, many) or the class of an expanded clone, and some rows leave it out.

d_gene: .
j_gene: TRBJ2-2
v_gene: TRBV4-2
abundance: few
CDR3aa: CASSPRQAGDTGELFF
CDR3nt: TGTGCCAGCAGCCCTCGACAGGCAGGTGACACCGGGGAGCTGTTTTTT

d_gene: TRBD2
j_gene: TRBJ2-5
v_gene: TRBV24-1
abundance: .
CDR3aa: CATSEPGLAGVQETQYF
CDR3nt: TGTGCCACCAGTGAGCCGGGACTAGCGGGAGTACAAGAGACCCAGTACTTC

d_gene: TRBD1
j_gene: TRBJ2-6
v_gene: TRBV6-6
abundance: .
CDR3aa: CASSLTLPDPDRVKESGANVLTF
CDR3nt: TGTGCCAGCAGTCTGACACTCCCAGATCCCGACAGGGTGAAAGAATCTGGGGCCAACGTCCTGACTTTC

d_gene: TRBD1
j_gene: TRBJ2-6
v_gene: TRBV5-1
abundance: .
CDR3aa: CASSLGGTGVGANVLTF
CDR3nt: TGCGCCAGCAGCTTGGGCGGGACAGGGGTCGGGGCCAACGTCCTGACTTTC

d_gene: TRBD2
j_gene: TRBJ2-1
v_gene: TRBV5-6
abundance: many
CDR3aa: CASRPTSGRLDEQFF
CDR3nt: TGTGCCAGCAGACCCACTAGCGGGAGATTAGATGAGCAGTTCTTC

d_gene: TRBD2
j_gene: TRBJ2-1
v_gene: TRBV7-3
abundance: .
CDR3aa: CASSLRGLAGGNEQFF
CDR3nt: TGTGCCAGCAGCTTAAGGGGACTAGCGGGAGGCAATGAGCAGTTCTTC

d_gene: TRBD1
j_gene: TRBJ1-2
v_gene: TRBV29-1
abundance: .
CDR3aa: CSAQGADYGYTF
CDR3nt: TGCAGCGCACAGGGGGCAGACTATGGCTACACCTTC

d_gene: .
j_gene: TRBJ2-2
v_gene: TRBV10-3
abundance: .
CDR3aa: CAITIGGGITGELFF
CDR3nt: TGTGCTATCACCATTGGGGGAGGAATTACCGGGGAGCTGTTTTTT

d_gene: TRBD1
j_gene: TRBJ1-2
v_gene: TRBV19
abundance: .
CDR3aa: CASSIWPGGDYGYTF
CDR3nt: TGTGCCAGTAGTATATGGCCAGGGGGCGACTATGGCTACACCTTC

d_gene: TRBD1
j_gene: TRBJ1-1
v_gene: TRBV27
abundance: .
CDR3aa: CASSPLRGGQGANTEAFF
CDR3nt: TGTGCCAGCAGCCCCTTAAGGGGTGGACAGGGGGCGAACACTGAAGCTTTCTTT